The 11 T cell receptor beta chains in this list originate from one sample, sequenced in a study of blood T cell repertoires in COVID-19. The data were produced by immunoSEQ multiplex PCR, yet TCRdb's version contains in-frame clones alone and is incomplete. The sample lists some 200,000 clones; around four fifths were seen once. The sequencing input was PBMCs or T cells enriched from blood (not recorded which). Receptor source: a man between 40 and 49 years old who had recovered from COVID-19.

This chain links TRBV30 with TRBJ2-2; 10 nucleotides align to TRBD1. CDR1 and CDR2 from the germline V gene are GTSNPN and SVGIG (reference sequence). V shed 2 bases, J shed 6 bases, and the junction held 3 bases outside the gene matches. The CDR3 consists of 14 residues. This chain's CDR3 is CAWSQGTGAGELFF. The CDR3 DNA reads TGTGCCTGGAGTCAGGGGACAGGGGCCGGGGAGCTGTTTTTT.

The rearrangement uses TRBV5-1 and TRBJ1-1; D is unresolved. The V gene's germline CDR1 is SGHRS and CDR2 YFSETQ. The CDR3 is 12 residues long. Trimming took off 0 bases at V and 5 bases at J, with 5 bases between the two ends. The CDR3 loop is CASSLAQTEAFF. The CDR3, as DNA: TGCGCCAGCAGCTTGGCGCAGACTGAAGCTTTCTTT.

CDR3 amino acids: CASSPQRQGRQETQYF. In DNA form, the CDR3 reads TGTGCCAGCTCTCCTCAACGACAGGGGCGCCAAGAGACCCAGTACTTC. The chain recombines TRBV18 with TRBJ2-5; 8 bases are a match to TRBD1. Per the germline V gene, CDR1 is KGHSH and CDR2 is LQKENI. The CDR3 covers 16 residues. Unmatched junction bases numbered 10, after V lost 6 bases and J lost 1 base.

The chain is built from TRBV18 and TRBJ2-7, with no clear D. The CDR3 spans 14 residues. Germline lookup yields CDR1 KGHSH and CDR2 LQKENI. Trimming took off 0 bases at V and 2 bases at J, with 8 bases between the two ends. CDR3 loop: CASSPPSFTYEQYF. Written as DNA, the CDR3 is TGTGCCAGCTCACCACCTAGCTTTACCTACGAGCAGTACTTC.

This clone was detected once. The chain joins TRBV7-9 to TRBJ1-5; D ambiguous. V gave up 3 bases and J gave up 3 bases, with 9 bases separating them. The CDR3 runs 14 residues. In germline, CDR1 is SEHNR, CDR2 FQNEAQ (reference sequence). In DNA, the CDR3 is TGTGCCAGCAGCTTGAGTCCGCACAATCAGCCCCAGCATTTT. It translates to CASSLSPHNQPQHF.

In this sample, this clone turned up a few times. The rearrangement uses TRBV3-1 (or the pseudogene TRBV3-2) and TRBJ2-5, with D possibly TRBD2 on 5 matching bases. Trimming took 5 bases from V and 1 from J, leaving 11 bases between them. The V gene's germline CDR1 is LGHDT and CDR2 YNNKEL (reference sequence). This CDR3 contains 14 residues. CDR3 DNA sequence: TGTGCCAGCAGCTGGACGGGGTTCCAAGAGACCCAGTACTTC. Amino acid sequence: CASSWTGFQETQYF.

The chain employs TRBV19 and TRBJ2-1; TRBD2 aligns across 7 bases. After removal of 4 bases from V and 7 bases from J, the junction contained 7 bases not matched to a gene. The CDR3 has 14 amino acids. Germline loops: CDR1 LNHDA, CDR2 SQIVND (reference sequence). The CDR3 region has the DNA TGTGCCAGTAGTACCCGGGTCGGGGGGAATGAGCAGTTCTTC. Translation gives CASSTRVGGNEQFF.

This clone was recorded a few times. The gene calls are TRBV7-9 and TRBJ1-4, with a tentative D call TRBD1 (5 bases). This CDR3 has 14 amino acids. Deletions cut 1 base from V and 8 bases from J, with 11 bases between. CDR1 SEHNR and CDR2 FQNEAQ come from the germline V gene (reference sequence). CDR3 residues: CASSLGRGKEKLFF. The CDR3 DNA reads TGTGCCAGCAGCTTAGGGCGGGGGAAGGAAAAACTGTTTTTT.

V gene TRBV2 combines with J gene TRBJ2-7, with 10 bases matching TRBD2. J gave up 2 bases and V 5 bases, and 6 bases lay outside the gene matches. Looked up from germline, CDR1 is SNHLY and CDR2 is FYNNEI. The CDR3 loop spans 15 amino acids. The CDR3 sequence is CASSYRTSGPYEQYF. Here the CDR3 DNA reads TGTGCCAGCAGTTACCGGACTAGCGGACCCTACGAGCAGTACTTC. Full variable domain (missing parts from reference TRBV2 and TRBJ2-7): EPEVTQTPSHQVTQMGQEVILRCVPISNHLYFYWYRQILGQKVEFLVSFYNNEISEKSEIFDDQFSVERPDGSNFTLKIRSTKLEDSAMYFCASSYRTSGPYEQYFGPGTRLTVT.

V is TRBV7-8 and J is TRBJ2-4, with D unresolved. This CDR3 is built from 17 residues. Deletions cut 1 base from V and 0 bases from J, with 13 bases between. Germline lookup yields CDR1 SGHVS and CDR2 FQNEAQ. Written as DNA, the CDR3 is TGTGCCAGCAGCTTAGTGGCCGGGTCCCTAGCCAAAAACATTCAGTACTTC. This translates into CASSLVAGSLAKNIQYF.

This clone was recorded at least ten times. The CDR3 bases are TGTGCCAGCAGTGAATTCCGTCGTACAGGGGGTACCTACGAGCAGTACTTC. This sequence encodes CASSEFRRTGGTYEQYF. The chain couples TRBV25-1 to TRBJ2-7, with 8 bases fitting TRBD1. The CDR3 runs to 17 residues. With V trimmed by 1 base and J by 2 bases, 10 bases remained unmatched. Looked up from germline, CDR1 is MGHDK and CDR2 is SYGVNS.